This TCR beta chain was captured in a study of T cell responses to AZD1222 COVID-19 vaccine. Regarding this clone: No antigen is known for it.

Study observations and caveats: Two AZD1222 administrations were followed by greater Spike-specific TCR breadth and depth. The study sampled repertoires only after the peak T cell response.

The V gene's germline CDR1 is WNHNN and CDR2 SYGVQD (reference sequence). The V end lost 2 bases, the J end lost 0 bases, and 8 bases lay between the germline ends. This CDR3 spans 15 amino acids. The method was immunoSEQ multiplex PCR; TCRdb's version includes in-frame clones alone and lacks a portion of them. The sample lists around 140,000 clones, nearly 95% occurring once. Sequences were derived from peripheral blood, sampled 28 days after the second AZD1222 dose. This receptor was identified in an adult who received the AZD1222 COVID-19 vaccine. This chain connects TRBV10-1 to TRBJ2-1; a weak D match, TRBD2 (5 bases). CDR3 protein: CASSERGSSYNEQFF. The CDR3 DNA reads TGCGCCAGCAGTGAGAGAGGGAGCTCCTACAATGAGCAGTTCTTC.